Detailed here is one T cell receptor beta chain. This entry is derived from a study of blood T cell repertoires in COVID-19. As processed by the authors: Reference gene primer amplification yielded estimated nucleated cell counts. Here immunoSEQ multiplex PCR was the method, and the copy in TCRdb shows in-frame clones only, minus some. That table supplies the V and J calls and clone size; D and trimming were determined from the DNA. The sample has roughly 250,000 clones; 70% to 85% are singletons. CDR3 size: 12 residues. Trimming cost V 6 bases and J 1 base, with 6 bases left between them. Germline CDR1 and CDR2: LNHDA and SQIVND (reference sequence).

Sample: peripheral blood. The TCR was taken from a woman at least 80 years old with acute or convalescent COVID-19. The rearrangement joins TRBV19 to TRBJ1-1, with D possibly TRBD1 on 5 matching bases. CDR3 bases: TGTGCCAGTAGCAGGGAGAACACTGAAGCTTTCTTT. Amino acids: CASSRENTEAFF.